This paragraph reports one TCR beta chain. The CDR3 spans 16 residues. Germline lookup yields CDR1 SGHVS and CDR2 FNYEAQ. V shed 5 bases, J shed 7 bases, and the junction held 10 bases outside the gene matches. This entry is derived from a study of T cells after somatic rescue of genetic block. Some clones are missing from TCRdb's copy, which holds only in-frame ones; the method was immunoSEQ multiplex PCR. In the table there are 55,000 or so clones, around 96% of which are singletons. This TCR came from a child under three years old. The sequenced sample was peripheral blood mononuclear cells (PBMCs). This chain joins TRBV7-6 and TRBJ2-2; the match to TRBD1 covers 10 bases. This CDR3 reads CASSPTDRGLVGELFF. DNA for the CDR3: TGTGCCAGCAGCCCCACCGACAGGGGGCTAGTCGGGGAGCTGTTTTTT.